Listed below are T cell receptor beta chains from one sample, sequenced in a study of radiation and T cells in renal cell carcinoma. Sequencing was performed with immunoSEQ multiplex PCR; in TCRdb, only in-frame clones are kept and a portion is missing. Of around 78,000 clones listed, approximately 90% are singletons. The sequencing used blood, collected from a patient whose treatment included radiotherapy and nephrectomy. These receptor sequences come from a woman between 65 and 79 years old with renal cell carcinoma. The CDR3 runs from the conserved cysteine through the conserved F or W. The D gene is left open where the match is weak. Only some rows state a clone size, as once, few, many or a class for expanded clones.

d_call clone_size j_call v_call cdr3_nt cdr3_aa
- - TRBJ2-6 TRBV6-5 TGTGCCAGCAGTTACTCCCCTCCCTCTGGGGCCAACGTCCTGACTTTC CASSYSPPSGANVLTF
- - TRBJ2-2 TRBV19 TGTGCCAGTAGTATAGGCACAGTCACCGGGGAGCTGTTTTTT CASSIGTVTGELFF
- - TRBJ2-5 TRBV18 TGTGCCAGCTCACCGGAGGGGGGAGAGACCCAGTACTTC CASSPEGGETQYF
TRBD1 - TRBJ1-1 TRBV13 TGTGCCAGCAGCTTAGGGGACAGGGGGTACACTGAAGCTTTCTTT CASSLGDRGYTEAFF
TRBD2 - TRBJ2-5 TRBV29-1 TGCAGCGTCCCTAGCGGGGCCGTGGGGGAGACCCAGTACTTC CSVPSGAVGETQYF
- - TRBJ1-6 TRBV5-6 TGTGCCAGCAGCTTGGGGGTAGGTCCCCTCCACTTT CASSLGVGPLHF
- - TRBJ1-3 TRBV28 TGTGCCAGCAGTCTCTATCGGACCTATAGAGGAAACACCATATATTTT CASSLYRTYRGNTIYF
- - TRBJ1-6 TRBV4-1 TGCGCCAGCAGCAGCATGAGGGTTAATTCACCCCTCCACTTT CASSSMRVNSPLHF
- - TRBJ1-3 TRBV4-3 TGCGCCAGCAGCCAAGCGTTAGGTGCCATATATTTT CASSQALGAIYF
TRBD2 - TRBJ2-3 TRBV5-1 TGCGCCAGCAGCTTGGCTAGCGGGGGGTCAGATACGCAGTATTTT CASSLASGGSDTQYF
- once TRBJ2-2 TRBV18 TGTGCCAGCTCACTGAAAGACTTAGACACCGGGGAGCTGTTTTTT CASSLKDLDTGELFF
TRBD2 - TRBJ2-1 TRBV4-3 TGCGCCAGCAGCCAAGAGCGGGGGTTGACCTACAATGAGCAGTTCTTC CASSQERGLTYNEQFF
TRBD1 - TRBJ1-1 TRBV5-4 TGTGCCAGCAGCCGGACAGGGGTCCCTAACACTGAAGCTTTCTTT CASSRTGVPNTEAFF
- - TRBJ1-5 TRBV30 TGTGCCTGGAGTAGGGAGGGGGATCAGCCCCAGCATTTT CAWSREGDQPQHF
- - TRBJ2-2 TRBV4-1 TGCGCCAGCAGCCAAGAGTGGCAGAACACCGGGGAGCTGTTTTTT CASSQEWQNTGELFF
- - TRBJ1-2 TRBV4-1 TGCGCCAGCAGCCAAGAACGGGGGCGAAGCTATGGCTACACCTTC CASSQERGRSYGYTF
TRBD1 few TRBJ1-1 TRBV19 TGTGCCAGTAGTCCCGGACAGGGACGTAGGACTGAAGCTTTCTTT CASSPGQGRRTEAFF
- - TRBJ2-1 TRBV7-2 TGTGCCAGCAGCTTGAGTTCTAGCGACAATGAGCAGTTCTTC CASSLSSSDNEQFF
- - TRBJ1-5 TRBV4-1 TGCGCCAGCAGCCTCGGGTGGGGTGGTAGCAATCAGCCCCAGCATTTT CASSLGWGGSNQPQHF
- - TRBJ1-2 TRBV6-1 TGTGCCAGCAGTGATATGACGGATGGCTACACCTTC CASSDMTDGYTF
TRBD1 - TRBJ2-7 TRBV5-1 TGCGCCAGCAGCTTGAGCGTCATCGGACAGGGGGCCGCCGAGCAGTACTTC CASSLSVIGQGAAEQYF
TRBD1 - TRBJ1-1 TRBV6-5 TGTGCCAGCAGGGCAACAGGGGGCACTGAAGCTTTCTTT CASRATGGTEAFF
- once TRBJ2-7 TRBV19 TGTGCCAGTAGTCCTCGGGTTTTCTACGAGCAGTACTTC CASSPRVFYEQYF
- few TRBJ2-7 TRBV5-1 TGCGCCAGCAGCAGGGACGGCTACGAGCAGTACTTC CASSRDGYEQYF
- - TRBJ1-6 TRBV20-1 TGCAGTGCTAGGGACGATTCACCCCTCCACTTT CSARDDSPLHF
- - TRBJ1-1 TRBV19 TGTGCCAGTAGTCCCACTACTCCGGGACCCTCCATAAGGGGGGGGAACACTGAAGCTTTCTTT CASSPTTPGPSIRGGNTEAFF
- - TRBJ2-3 TRBV11-3 TGTGCCAGCAGCCAATCAGATACGCAGTATTTT CASSQSDTQYF